The clone carrying this T cell receptor beta chain was counted a few times. This sample is part of a study of blood T cell repertoires in COVID-19. As for the study in general: Acute and convalescent COVID-19 samples came from the United States, Italy and Spain. In each case, the material was cDNA or gDNA derived from T cells, B-cell-depleted T cells, or PBMCs.

Original analysis: Nucleated cell number was recorded as an estimate derived from reference gene primer amplification. Some clones are missing from TCRdb's copy, which holds only in-frame ones; the method was immunoSEQ multiplex PCR. Clone size and V and J calls were adopted from that table, with D and trimming inferred from the DNA. Of nearly 80,000 clones in the sample, roughly 85% are singletons; the top ten hold 35% to 40%. The germline gives CDR1 LGHDT, CDR2 YNNKEL (reference sequence). This CDR3 region has 16 residues. J was trimmed by 4 bases and V by 1 base; bases with no gene match: 6. The chain has TRBV3-1 (or the pseudogene TRBV3-2) and TRBJ2-7, with 11 nucleotides matching TRBD1. The sequenced material came from peripheral blood. This sequence was found in a woman in her sixties or seventies with acute or convalescent COVID-19. The DNA of the CDR3 is TGTGCCAGCAGCCAAGGTCCGGGACAGGGGGTTTACGAGCAGTACTTC. It encodes CASSQGPGQGVYEQYF.